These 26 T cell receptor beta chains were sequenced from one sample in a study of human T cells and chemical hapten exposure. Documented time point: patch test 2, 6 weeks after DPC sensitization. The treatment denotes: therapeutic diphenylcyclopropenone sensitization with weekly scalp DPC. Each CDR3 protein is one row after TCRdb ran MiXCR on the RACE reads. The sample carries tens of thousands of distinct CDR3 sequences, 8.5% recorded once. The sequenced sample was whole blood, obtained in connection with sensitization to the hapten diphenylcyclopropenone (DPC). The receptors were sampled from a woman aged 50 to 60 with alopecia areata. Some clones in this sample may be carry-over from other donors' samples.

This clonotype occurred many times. As DNA, the CDR3 is TGTGCCAGCAGTGCCGAGGAAGGGCGCGGGGAGCTGTTTTTT. Translating gives CASSAEEGRGELFF. The rearrangement uses TRBV2 and TRBJ2-2; D is undetermined. This CDR3 has 14 amino acids. Germline assignment: CDR1 SNHLY and CDR2 FYNNEI. The V and J ends lost 4 bases and 7 bases respectively, with 13 bases between them.

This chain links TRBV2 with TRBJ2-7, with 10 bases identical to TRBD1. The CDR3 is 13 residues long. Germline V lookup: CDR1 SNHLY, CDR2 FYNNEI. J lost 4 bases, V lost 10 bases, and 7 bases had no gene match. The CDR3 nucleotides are TGTGCCATCCTCCGGGACAGGGGTTACGAGCAGTACTTC. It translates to CAILRDRGYEQYF.

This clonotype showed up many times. The CDR3 DNA reads as TGTGCCAGCAGCGGATCTTGGGCTAGCGGGAGTCTTACGCAGTATTTT. Its protein product is CASSGSWASGSLTQYF. This rearrangement joins TRBV11-2 to TRBJ2-3, with 10 bases that match TRBD2. This CDR3 region has 16 residues. The germline V gene encodes CDR1 SGHAT and CDR2 FQNNGV. Unmatched junction bases numbered 13, after V lost 5 bases and J lost 8 bases.

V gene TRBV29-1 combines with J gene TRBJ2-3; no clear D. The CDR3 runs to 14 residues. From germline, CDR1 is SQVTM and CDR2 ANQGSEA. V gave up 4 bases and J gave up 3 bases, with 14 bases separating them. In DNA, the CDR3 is TGCAGCGTTGGCGCCGGGCCCTGGACAGATACGCAGTATTTT. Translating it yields CSVGAGPWTDTQYF.

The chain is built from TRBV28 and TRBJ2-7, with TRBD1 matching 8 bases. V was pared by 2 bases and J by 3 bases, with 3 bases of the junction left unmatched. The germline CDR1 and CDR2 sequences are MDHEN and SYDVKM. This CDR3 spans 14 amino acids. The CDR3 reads CASSLGQGFYEQYF. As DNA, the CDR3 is TGTGCCAGCAGTTTAGGACAGGGATTCTACGAGCAGTACTTC.

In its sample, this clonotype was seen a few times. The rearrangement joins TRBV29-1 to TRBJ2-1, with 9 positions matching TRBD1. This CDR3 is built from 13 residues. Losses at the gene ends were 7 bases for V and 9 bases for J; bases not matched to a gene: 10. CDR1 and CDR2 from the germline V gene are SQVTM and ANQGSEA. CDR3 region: CSASGQGIGEQFF. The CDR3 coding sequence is TGCAGCGCGTCCGGACAGGGGATCGGTGAGCAGTTCTTC.

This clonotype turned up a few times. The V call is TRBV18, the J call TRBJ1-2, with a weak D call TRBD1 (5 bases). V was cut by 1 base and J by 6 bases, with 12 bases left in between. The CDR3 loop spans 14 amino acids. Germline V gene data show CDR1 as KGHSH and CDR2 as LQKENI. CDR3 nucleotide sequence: TGTGCCAGCTCACCACGCCCAGGGATAGATGGCTACACCTTC. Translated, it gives CASSPRPGIDGYTF. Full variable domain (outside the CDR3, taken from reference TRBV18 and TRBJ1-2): NAGVMQNPRHLVRRRGQEARLRCSPMKGHSHVYWYRQLPEEGLKFMVYLQKENIIDESGMPKERFSAEFPKEGPSILRIQQVVRGDSAAYFCASSPRPGIDGYTFGSGTRLTVV.

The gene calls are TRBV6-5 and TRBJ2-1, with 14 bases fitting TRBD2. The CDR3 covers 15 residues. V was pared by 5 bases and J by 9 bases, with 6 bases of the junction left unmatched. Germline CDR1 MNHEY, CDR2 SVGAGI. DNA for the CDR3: TGTGCCAGCAGTCCGACTAGCGGGGGGGCCGGTGAGCAGTTCTTC. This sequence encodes CASSPTSGGAGEQFF.

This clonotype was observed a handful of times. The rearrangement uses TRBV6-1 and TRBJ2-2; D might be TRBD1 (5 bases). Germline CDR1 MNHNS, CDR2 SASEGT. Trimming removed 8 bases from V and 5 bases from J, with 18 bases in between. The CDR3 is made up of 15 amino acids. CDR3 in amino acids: CASSQARVGTGELFF. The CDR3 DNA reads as TGTGCCAGCTCCCAGGCCAGGGTGGGGACCGGGGAGCTGTTTTTT.

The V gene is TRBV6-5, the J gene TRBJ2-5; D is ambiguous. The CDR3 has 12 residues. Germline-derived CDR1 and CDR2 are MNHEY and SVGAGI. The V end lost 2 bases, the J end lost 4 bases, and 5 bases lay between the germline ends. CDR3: CASSYGPETQYF. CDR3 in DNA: TGTGCCAGCAGTTACGGGCCAGAGACCCAGTACTTC.

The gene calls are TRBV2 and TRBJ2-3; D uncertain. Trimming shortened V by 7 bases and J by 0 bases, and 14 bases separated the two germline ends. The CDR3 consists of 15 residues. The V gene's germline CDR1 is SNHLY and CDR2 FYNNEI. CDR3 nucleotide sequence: TGTGCCAGCAACCTTTACCTGACTAGCACAGATACGCAGTATTTT. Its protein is CASNLYLTSTDTQYF.

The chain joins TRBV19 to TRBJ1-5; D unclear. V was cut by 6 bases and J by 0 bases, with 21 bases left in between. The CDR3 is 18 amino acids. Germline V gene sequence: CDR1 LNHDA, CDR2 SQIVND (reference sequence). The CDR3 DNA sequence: TGTGCCAGTAGGCCTCGAAGGTCAACATTTTATAGCAATCAGCCCCAGCATTTT. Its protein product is CASRPRRSTFYSNQPQHF.

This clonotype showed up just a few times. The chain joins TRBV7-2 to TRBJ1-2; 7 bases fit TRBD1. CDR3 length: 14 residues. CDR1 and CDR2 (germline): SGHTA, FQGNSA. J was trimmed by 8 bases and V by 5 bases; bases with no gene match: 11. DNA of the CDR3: TGTGCCAGCAGCCCGATTAACAGGGGTTACGGCTACACCTTC. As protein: CASSPINRGYGYTF.

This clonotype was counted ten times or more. CDR3: CASSPVGIYGYTF. Here the CDR3 DNA reads TGTGCCAGCAGTCCAGTGGGGATTTATGGCTACACCTTC. V is TRBV28 and J is TRBJ1-2; D is uncertain. With 5 bases removed from V and 5 bases from J, the gap between germline ends came to 12 bases. The CDR3 loop spans 13 amino acids. Looked up from germline, CDR1 is MDHEN and CDR2 is SYDVKM.

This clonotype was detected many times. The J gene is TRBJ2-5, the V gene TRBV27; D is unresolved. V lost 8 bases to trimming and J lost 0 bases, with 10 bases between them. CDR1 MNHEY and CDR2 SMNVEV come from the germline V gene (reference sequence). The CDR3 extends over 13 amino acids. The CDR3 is CASGPNYQETQYF. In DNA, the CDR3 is TGTGCCAGCGGGCCGAATTACCAAGAGACCCAGTACTTC.

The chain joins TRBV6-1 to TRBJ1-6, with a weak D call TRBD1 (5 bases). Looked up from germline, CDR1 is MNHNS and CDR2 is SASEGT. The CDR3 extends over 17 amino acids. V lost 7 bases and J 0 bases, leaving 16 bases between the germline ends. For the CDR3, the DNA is TGTGCCAGCATAGGGGACGCTCAGAGCTCCTATAATTCACCCCTCCACTTT. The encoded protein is CASIGDAQSSYNSPLHF.

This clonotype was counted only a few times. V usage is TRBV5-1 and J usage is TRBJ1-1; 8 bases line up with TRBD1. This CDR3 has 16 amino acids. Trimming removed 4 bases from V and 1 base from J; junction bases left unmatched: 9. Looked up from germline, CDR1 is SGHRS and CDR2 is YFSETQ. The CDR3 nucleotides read TGCGCCAGCAGCCGGAGGACAGGGTTACAGAACACTGAAGCTTTCTTT. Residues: CASSRRTGLQNTEAFF.

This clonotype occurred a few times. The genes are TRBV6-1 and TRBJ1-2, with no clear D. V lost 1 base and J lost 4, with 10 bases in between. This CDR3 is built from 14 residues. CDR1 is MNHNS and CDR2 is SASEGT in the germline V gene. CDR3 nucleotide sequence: TGTGCCAGCAGTGAAGTGGCCAGAGCCTATGGCTACACCTTC. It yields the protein CASSEVARAYGYTF.

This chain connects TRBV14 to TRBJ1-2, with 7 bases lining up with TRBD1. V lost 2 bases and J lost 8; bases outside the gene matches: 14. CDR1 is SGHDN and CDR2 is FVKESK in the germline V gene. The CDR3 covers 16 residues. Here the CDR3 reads CASSQPTGQSGGGYTF. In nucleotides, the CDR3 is TGTGCCAGCAGCCAACCCACGGGACAATCAGGGGGAGGCTACACCTTC.

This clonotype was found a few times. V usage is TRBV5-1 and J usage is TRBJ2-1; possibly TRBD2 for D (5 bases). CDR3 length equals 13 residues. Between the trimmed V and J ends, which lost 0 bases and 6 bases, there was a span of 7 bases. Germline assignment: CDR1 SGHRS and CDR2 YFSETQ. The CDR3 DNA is TGCGCCAGCAGCTTGGGGCTAGCCAATGAGCAGTTCTTC. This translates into CASSLGLANEQFF. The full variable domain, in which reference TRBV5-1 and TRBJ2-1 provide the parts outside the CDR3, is KAGVTQTPRYLIKTRGQQVTLSCSPISGHRSVSWYQQTPGQGLQFLFEYFSETQRNKGNFPGRFSGRQFSNSRSEMNVSTLELGDSALYLCASSLGLANEQFFGPGTRLTVL.

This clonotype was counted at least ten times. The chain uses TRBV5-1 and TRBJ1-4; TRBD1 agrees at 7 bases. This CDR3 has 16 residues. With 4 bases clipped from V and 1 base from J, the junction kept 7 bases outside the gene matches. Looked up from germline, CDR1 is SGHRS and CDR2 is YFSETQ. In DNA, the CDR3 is TGCGCCAGCAGCCGGAACAGGGGTCAAACTAATGAAAAACTGTTTTTT. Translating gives CASSRNRGQTNEKLFF. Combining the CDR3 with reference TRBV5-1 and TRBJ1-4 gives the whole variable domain KAGVTQTPRYLIKTRGQQVTLSCSPISGHRSVSWYQQTPGQGLQFLFEYFSETQRNKGNFPGRFSGRQFSNSRSEMNVSTLELGDSALYLCASSRNRGQTNEKLFFGSGTQLSVL.

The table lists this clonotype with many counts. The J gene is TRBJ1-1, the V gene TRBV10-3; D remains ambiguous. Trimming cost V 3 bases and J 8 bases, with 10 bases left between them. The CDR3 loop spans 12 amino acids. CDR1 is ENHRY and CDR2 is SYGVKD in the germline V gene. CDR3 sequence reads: CAISDLKWEAFF. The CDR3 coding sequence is TGTGCCATCAGTGATCTCAAATGGGAAGCTTTCTTT.

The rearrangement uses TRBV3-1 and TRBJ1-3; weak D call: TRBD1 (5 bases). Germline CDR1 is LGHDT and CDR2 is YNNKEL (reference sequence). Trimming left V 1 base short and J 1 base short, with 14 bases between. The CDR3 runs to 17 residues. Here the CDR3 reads CASSQVFYGASGNTIYF. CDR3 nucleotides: TGTGCCAGCAGCCAAGTTTTCTACGGGGCATCTGGAAACACCATATATTTT. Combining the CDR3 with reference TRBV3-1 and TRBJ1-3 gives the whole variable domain DTAVSQTPKYLVTQMGNDKSIKCEQNLGHDTMYWYKQDSKKFLKIMFSYNNKELIINETVPNRFSPKSPDKAHLNLHINSLELGDSAVYFCASSQVFYGASGNTIYFGEGSWLTVV.

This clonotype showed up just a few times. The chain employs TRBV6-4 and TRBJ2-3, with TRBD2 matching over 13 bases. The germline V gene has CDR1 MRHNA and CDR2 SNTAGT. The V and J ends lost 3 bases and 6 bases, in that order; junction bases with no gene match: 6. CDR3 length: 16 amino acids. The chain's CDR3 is CASSETSGGRSDTQYF. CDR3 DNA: TGTGCCAGCAGTGAGACTAGCGGGGGGAGAAGCGATACGCAGTATTTT.

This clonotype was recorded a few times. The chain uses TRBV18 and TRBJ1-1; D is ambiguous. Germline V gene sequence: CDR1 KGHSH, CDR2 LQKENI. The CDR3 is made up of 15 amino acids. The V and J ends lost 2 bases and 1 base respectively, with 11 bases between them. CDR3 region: CASSPRVGANTEAFF. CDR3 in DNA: TGTGCCAGCTCACCAAGGGTCGGAGCGAACACTGAAGCTTTCTTT.

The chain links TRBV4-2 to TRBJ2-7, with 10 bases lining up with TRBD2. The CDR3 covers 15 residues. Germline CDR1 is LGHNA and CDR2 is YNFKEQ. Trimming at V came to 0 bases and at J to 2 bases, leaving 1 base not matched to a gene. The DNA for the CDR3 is TGTGCCAGCAGCCAAGAGAGCGGGGGGGCCTACGAGCAGTACTTC. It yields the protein CASSQESGGAYEQYF.